There are a few counts of the clone carrying this T cell receptor (beta chain). One end of the junction varies from germline; a read error may be responsible. Germline V gene data show CDR1 as SEHNR and CDR2 as FQNEAQ (reference sequence). CDR3 size: 16 residues. This sample stems from a study of T cells in Graves' hyperthyroidism and ophthalmopathy. Amplification of TCR beta CDR3 regions used RNA as the template. During a first-round RT-PCR of the TCR CDR3, the HTBI primer set was used. TCRdb re-called the multiplex PCR reads with MiXCR, one entry per CDR3 protein. The sample records about 680,000 distinct CDR3 sequences, 30% to 40% being singletons.

The V call is TRBV7-9, the J call TRBJ1-2, with a weak D call TRBD1 (5 bases). This receptor was identified in a middle-aged woman with Graves' hyperthyroidism. Specimen: blood. This chain's CDR3 is CASSPRGGSVPSGYTF. CDR3 bases: TGTGCTAGCAGCCCTAGGGGCGGGTCAGTTCCCTCTGGCTACACCTTC.